This T cell receptor (beta chain) was captured in a study of early T cells in non-severe SARS-CoV-2 infection. From the 5' RACE reads, TCRdb called clonotypes with MiXCR, one entry per CDR3 protein. The sample lists fewer than 40,000 distinct CDR3 sequences, roughly 5.9% occurring once. Notes on this clonotype: At one end, the junction sequence differs from germline, possibly due to a read error.

Sequencing was carried out using whole blood. This TCR was recovered from an adult who was a healthcare worker with PCR-confirmed SARS-CoV-2 infection or an uninfected control (not recorded which).

The chain's CDR3 is CASSEAPSEYTDTQYF. CDR3 bases: TGTGCCAGCAGCGAAGCGCCTTCAGAGTACACAGATACGCAGTATTTT. This chain uses TRBV6-1 with TRBJ2-3; D call uncertain. CDR1 is MNHNS and CDR2 is SASEGT in the germline V gene. The CDR3 has 16 residues.